Presented here are 18 T cell receptor beta chains from one specimen sequenced in a study of blood T cell repertoires in COVID-19. TCRdb's table, derived via immunoSEQ multiplex PCR, lists solely in-frame clones and lacks some. Counted here are around 200,000 clones, approximately 88% occurring once; the ten biggest clones make up about 7%. What was sequenced was peripheral blood. The receptors come from a middle-aged woman with COVID-19, enrolled during active disease.

The rearrangement joins TRBV5-4 to TRBJ1-1; 7 nucleotides align to TRBD1. Germline CDR1 and CDR2: SGHNT and YYREEE (reference sequence). V lost 9 bases to trimming and J lost 0 bases; unmatched junction nucleotides: 14. This CDR3 is 16 amino acids long. This CDR3 is CATPSRTGSMNTEAFF. The CDR3 nucleotides read TGTGCCACCCCTAGCCGGACAGGAAGCATGAACACTGAAGCTTTCTTT.

This chain uses TRBV5-1 with TRBJ2-3, with 7 bases identical to TRBD2. There are 16 residues in the CDR3. J gave up 1 base and V 0 bases, and 5 bases lay outside the gene matches. The V gene's germline CDR1 is SGHRS and CDR2 YFSETQ. CDR3 amino acids: CASSLAGAGGTDTQYF. The CDR3 nucleotides read TGCGCCAGCAGCTTGGCCGGGGCGGGGGGCACAGATACGCAGTATTTT.

This clone was detected once. The V call is TRBV5-1, the J call TRBJ2-3, with a possible D match to TRBD2 (6 bases). Between the trimmed V and J ends, which lost 4 bases and 4 bases, there was a span of 10 bases. CDR1 SGHRS and CDR2 YFSETQ come from the germline V gene. The CDR3 length is 13 residues. DNA of the CDR3: TGCGCCAGCAGCCCCGGGGAGGCAGATACGCAGTATTTT. This gives the protein CASSPGEADTQYF.

The chain is built from TRBV5-1 and TRBJ2-7; no reliable D call. This CDR3 contains 12 residues. Trimming pared 1 base from V and 6 bases from J, leaving 8 bases between. Germline-derived CDR1 and CDR2 are SGHRS and YFSETQ. In nucleotides, the CDR3 is TGCGCCAGCAGCTTGACCCCCGGCGAGCAGTACTTC. It encodes CASSLTPGEQYF.

This chain uses TRBV5-1 with TRBJ2-3; 11 bases fit TRBD2. The germline V gene has CDR1 SGHRS and CDR2 YFSETQ. V lost 4 bases, J lost 1 base, and 8 bases stayed unmatched. The CDR3 extends over 17 amino acids. This chain's CDR3 is CASSRTSGWDRTDTQYF. The CDR3 DNA sequence: TGCGCCAGCAGCCGGACTAGCGGGTGGGATCGCACAGATACGCAGTATTTT. The entire variable domain, with the rest obtained from reference TRBV5-1 and TRBJ2-3, is as follows: KAGVTQTPRYLIKTRGQQVTLSCSPISGHRSVSWYQQTPGQGLQFLFEYFSETQRNKGNFPGRFSGRQFSNSRSEMNVSTLELGDSALYLCASSRTSGWDRTDTQYFGPGTRLTVL.

The chain uses TRBV9 and TRBJ2-7; tentative D call: TRBD1 (5 bases). V was cut by 1 base and J by 3 bases, with 14 bases left in between. The CDR3 loop spans 15 amino acids. From germline, CDR1 is SGDLS and CDR2 YYNGEE. CDR3: CASSVLDSPRYEQYF. The DNA for the CDR3 is TGTGCCAGCAGCGTACTAGACAGTCCCCGCTACGAGCAGTACTTC.

The chain is built from TRBV23-1 and TRBJ2-1; 7 bases line up with TRBD2. TRBV23-1 is recorded as an ORF, its role being uncertain. The CDR3 extends over 17 amino acids. The V segment lost 0 bases and the J segment 4 bases; nucleotides outside the gene matches: 9. The CDR3, as DNA: TGCGCCAGCAGTCAATCGGGGGGGACGGTGTCTTACAATGAGCAGTTCTTC. Protein: CASSQSGGTVSYNEQFF.

The chain has TRBV19 and TRBJ2-1; D may be TRBD1 (7 bases). Looked up from germline, CDR1 is LNHDA and CDR2 is SQIVND (reference sequence). The V end was cut by 3 bases, the J end by 5 bases, with 14 bases between. CDR3 size: 15 residues. CDR3 sequence: CASSIEGRGDNEQFF. CDR3 in DNA: TGTGCCAGTAGTATTGAGGGCAGGGGGGACAATGAGCAGTTCTTC. The full variable domain, its missing parts supplied by reference TRBV19 and TRBJ2-1, is DGGITQSPKYLFRKEGQNVTLSCEQNLNHDAMYWYRQDPGQGLRLIYYSQIVNDFQKGDIAEGYSVSREKKESFPLTVTSAQKNPTAFYLCASSIEGRGDNEQFFGPGTRLTVL.

The V and J genes are TRBV5-1 and TRBJ2-1; 9 bases agree with TRBD1. V was clipped by 4 bases and J by 8 bases; unmatched bases: 7. The length of the CDR3 is 14 residues. CDR1 and CDR2 (germline): SGHRS, YFSETQ. Here the CDR3 reads CASSPGTGTHEQFF. The CDR3 bases are TGCGCCAGCAGCCCCGGGACAGGGACCCATGAGCAGTTCTTC.

This rearrangement joins TRBV5-1 to TRBJ1-1, with TRBD1 matching 7 bases. The J segment lost 4 bases and the V segment lost 5 bases, leaving 8 bases of the junction unmatched. CDR1 and CDR2 (germline): SGHRS, YFSETQ. The CDR3 consists of 14 residues. In DNA form, the CDR3 reads TGCGCCAGCAGACAGCCGGACAGGTTCACTGAAGCTTTCTTT. Its protein product is CASRQPDRFTEAFF.

The chain employs TRBV28 and TRBJ1-3, with TRBD1 matching over 10 bases. This CDR3 contains 14 residues. Per germline, CDR1 MDHEN and CDR2 SYDVKM. J was trimmed by 6 bases and V by 5 bases; bases with no gene match: 4. CDR3 in amino acids: CASSLTGGENTIYF. Written as DNA, the CDR3 is TGTGCCAGCAGTCTGACAGGGGGCGAAAACACCATATATTTT.

About this clone itself: An end of the junction does not agree with germline; a read error may underlie this. CDR3 protein: CASSLEFSSYNEQFF. CDR3 DNA: TGTGCTAGCAGCCTAGAATTTAGCTCCTACAATGAGCAGTTCTTC. This chain joins TRBV7-7 and TRBJ2-1; D is unclear. The CDR3 extends over 15 amino acids. CDR1 and CDR2 (germline): SSHAT, FNYEAQ (reference sequence).

The CDR3 region has the DNA TGTGCCATCAGTGAGTCCCCAGCGGAGACCCAGTACTTC. It is translated as CAISESPAETQYF. The V and J genes are TRBV10-3 and TRBJ2-5; D not certain. Germline loops: CDR1 ENHRY, CDR2 SYGVKD. V was pared by 0 bases and J by 5 bases, with 7 bases between. This CDR3 has 13 residues.

The genes are TRBV11-2 and TRBJ2-7; TRBD1 agrees at 8 bases. With 1 base clipped from V and 0 bases from J, the junction kept 5 bases outside the gene matches. Germline V gene sequence: CDR1 SGHAT, CDR2 FQNNGV. The CDR3 contains 16 residues. The CDR3 region is CASSLVRTGSSYEQYF. The CDR3 region has the DNA TGTGCCAGCAGCTTAGTGCGGACAGGGTCCTCCTACGAGCAGTACTTC.

The V call is TRBV6-5, the J call TRBJ1-6; perhaps TRBD1 as D (5 bases). Germline CDR1 is MNHEY and CDR2 is SVGAGI. Between the trimmed V and J ends, which lost 4 bases and 7 bases, there was a span of 17 bases. The CDR3 has 16 amino acids. The CDR3: CASSSPGRRGNSPLHF. The CDR3 DNA reads TGTGCCAGCAGTTCCCCGGGCCGCCGGGGGAATTCACCCCTCCACTTT.

This chain links TRBV25-1 with TRBJ1-2; 7 bases agree with TRBD1. V trimming: 10 bases; J trimming: 3 bases; junction bases outside the gene matches: 5. The CDR3 covers 12 residues. The germline CDR1 and CDR2 sequences are MGHDK and SYGVNS. In DNA form, the CDR3 reads TGTGCCACCGAAACAGGGGACTATGGCTACACCTTC. Protein product: CATETGDYGYTF.

This clone was seen only a few times. The chain carries TRBV7-2 and TRBJ2-5; tentative D call: TRBD2 (6 bases). From germline, CDR1 is SGHTA and CDR2 FQGNSA. V was clipped by 5 bases and J by 1 base, with 17 bases between them. This CDR3 spans 16 amino acids. The CDR3 region has the DNA TGTGCCAGCAGCCAGGAGGGACCGCCGAGCCAAGAGACCCAGTACTTC. Protein: CASSQEGPPSQETQYF.

The rearrangement uses TRBV7-8 and TRBJ2-1, with 9 bases fitting TRBD1. The CDR3 length is 15 residues. Germline lookup yields CDR1 SGHVS and CDR2 FQNEAQ. The J segment lost 7 bases and the V segment lost 4 bases, leaving 8 bases of the junction unmatched. The CDR3 spells CASSWGQGAHNEQFF. Here the CDR3 DNA reads TGTGCCAGCAGCTGGGGACAGGGTGCCCATAATGAGCAGTTCTTC.